The T cell receptor beta chain under discussion was sequenced for a study of glioma-infiltrating T cells. Study-wide findings and caveats: Above-expected tissue-blood divergence occurred in all gliomas, most in low-grade ones. Tissue and blood shared very few CDR3 sequences.

Amplification of TCR alpha and beta CDR3 regions from RNA used iRepertoire nested multiplex PCR. Input was about 85-450 ng of tissue mRNA or PBMC total RNA. Each CDR3 protein is one row after TCRdb ran MiXCR on the multiplex PCR reads. Among 100,000 to 150,000 distinct CDR3 sequences listed, roughly 25% were seen once. Details on this clonotype: Its antigen remains unidentified.

Trimming left V 1 base short and J 0 bases short, with 9 bases between. The V gene's germline CDR1 is SGHAT and CDR2 FQDESV (reference sequence). This CDR3 has 15 amino acids. The chain employs TRBV11-1 and TRBJ1-1; no definite D call. The receptor was isolated from a human donor with low-grade glioma or glioblastoma, undergoing nonglioma brain surgery, or in good health (not recorded which). Input material: glioma tissue, nonneoplastic brain tissue, or PBMCs (not recorded which). The CDR3 coding sequence is TGTGCCAGCAGCTTAGACGGGCAGGTGAACACTGAAGCTTTCTTT. It translates to CASSLDGQVNTEAFF.